The present TCR beta chain was sequenced within a study of T cells expressing NK-cell markers. For the study at large: With respect to HCMV, seven of the eight sequenced donors were seropositive, and one was seronegative.

Study conclusions and caveats: Six or seven donors had dominant NKG2C+ clonotypes that comprised about 1.0-7.0% of their CD8+ T cells. Similarly, these clonotypes led the CD3+CD56-NKG2C+ fraction as well in a few donors.

CDR3 length: 14 residues. On this clonotype itself: Its antigen is as yet unknown.

Making the TCR beta cDNA relied on 5'RACE template switching with UMIs. TCRdb reworked the 5' RACE reads into one entry per CDR3 protein, no DNA. There are around 470,000 distinct CDR3 sequences in the sample, with 1.4% to 1.5% held by the top ten. This TCR derives from a woman between 50 and 59 years old in good health. The source material was blood T cells: a sorted CD56 or NKG2C T cell subset, CD4+ or CD8+ T cells, or bulk PBMC T cells (not recorded which). The chain has TRBV12-3 or TRBV12-4 and TRBJ2-7; the TCRdb D gene call, TRBD1, has no DNA to confirm it. CDR3 region: CASSPGWGGDEQYF.